What follows describes a single T cell receptor beta chain. This specimen belongs to a study of control samples from healthy donors and cancer patients. This CDR3 comprises 15 residues. Produced via immunoSEQ multiplex PCR; TCRdb's table is partial and in-frame only. The sample has some 71,000 clones; 89% are singletons. The TCR comes from a man between 60 and 75 years old with lung cancer. Input material: PBMCs. The rearrangement joins TRBV21-1 to TRBJ2-1; TRBD1, as called in the table, went unchecked against the DNA. TRBV21-1 is given as a pseudogene. The CDR3 is CASSLRGIPYNEQFF. The DNA of the CDR3 is TGTGCCAGCAGCCTAAGGGGTATACCTTACAATGAGCAGTTCTTC.